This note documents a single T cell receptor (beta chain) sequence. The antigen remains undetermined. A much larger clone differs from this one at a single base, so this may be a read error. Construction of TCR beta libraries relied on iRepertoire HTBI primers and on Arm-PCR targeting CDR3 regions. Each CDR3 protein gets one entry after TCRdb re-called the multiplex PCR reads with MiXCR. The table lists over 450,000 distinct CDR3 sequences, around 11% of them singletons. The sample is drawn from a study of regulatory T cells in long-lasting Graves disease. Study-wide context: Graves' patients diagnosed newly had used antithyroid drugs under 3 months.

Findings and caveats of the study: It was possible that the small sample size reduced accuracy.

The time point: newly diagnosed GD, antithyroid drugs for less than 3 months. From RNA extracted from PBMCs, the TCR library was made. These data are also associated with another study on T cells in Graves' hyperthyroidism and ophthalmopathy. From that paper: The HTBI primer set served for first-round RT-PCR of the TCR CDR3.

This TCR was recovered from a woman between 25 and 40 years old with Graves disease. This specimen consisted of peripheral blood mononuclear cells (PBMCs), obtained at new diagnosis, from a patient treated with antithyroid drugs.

The CDR3 bases are TGTGCCAGCAGCCATTTAACATCTAGCGGGAGCTCCTACAGTGAGCAGTTCTTC. As protein: CASSHLTSSGSSYSEQFF. This chain links TRBV3-1 with TRBJ2-1, with 10 bases aligning to TRBD2. Germline V CDR1 and CDR2: LGHDT, YNNKEL (reference sequence). The CDR3 length is 18 residues.